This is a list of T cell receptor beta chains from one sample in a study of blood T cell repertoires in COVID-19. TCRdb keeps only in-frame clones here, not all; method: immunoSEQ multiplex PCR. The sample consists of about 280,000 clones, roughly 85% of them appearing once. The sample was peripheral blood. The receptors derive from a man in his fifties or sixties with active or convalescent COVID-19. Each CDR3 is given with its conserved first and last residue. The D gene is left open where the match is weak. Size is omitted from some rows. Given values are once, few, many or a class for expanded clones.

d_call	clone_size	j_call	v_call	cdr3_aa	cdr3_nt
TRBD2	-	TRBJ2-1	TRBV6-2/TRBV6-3	CASSARGGPYNEQFF	TGTGCCAGCAGTGCCCGGGGAGGGCCCTACAATGAGCAGTTCTTC
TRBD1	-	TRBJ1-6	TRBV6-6	CASSSRTGRNSPLHF	TGTGCCAGCAGTTCGAGGACAGGCCGGAATTCACCCCTCCACTTT
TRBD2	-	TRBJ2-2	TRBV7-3	CASRPSGGVGTGELFF	TGTGCCAGCAGGCCCTCGGGAGGGGTCGGGACCGGGGAGCTGTTTTTT
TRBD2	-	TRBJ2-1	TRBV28	CASSRKREKQFF	TGTGCCAGCAGTCGCAAGCGGGAGAAGCAGTTCTTC
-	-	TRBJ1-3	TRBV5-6	CASSKTGVMDSGNTIYF	TGTGCCAGCAGCAAGACAGGCGTCATGGACTCTGGAAACACCATATATTTT
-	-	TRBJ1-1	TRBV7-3	CASSSQWNTEAFF	TGTGCCAGCAGCTCTCAGTGGAACACTGAAGCTTTCTTT
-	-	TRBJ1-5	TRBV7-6	CASSERGAGAGQPQHF	TGTGCCAGCAGCGAGAGGGGGGCGGGGGCAGGTCAGCCCCAGCATTTT
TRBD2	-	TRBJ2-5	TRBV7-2	CASSLVVSGRARETQYF	TGTGCCAGCAGCTTAGTAGTTAGCGGGAGGGCCAGAGAGACCCAGTACTTC
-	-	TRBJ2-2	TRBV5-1	CASSISRGGNTGELFF	TGCGCCAGCAGCATTTCCAGGGGTGGGAACACCGGGGAGCTGTTTTTT
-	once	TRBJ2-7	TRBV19	CASQQWASPAYEQYF	TGTGCCAGTCAACAGTGGGCCTCCCCCGCCTACGAGCAGTACTTC
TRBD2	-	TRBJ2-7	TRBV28	CASTTTRLGRDEQYF	TGTGCCAGCACAACTACCCGCCTTGGGAGGGACGAGCAGTACTTC
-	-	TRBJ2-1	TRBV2	CASSERGKSYNEQFF	TGTGCCAGCAGTGAAAGGGGAAAGTCCTACAATGAGCAGTTCTTC
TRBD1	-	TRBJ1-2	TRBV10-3	CAILGTAAEGYTF	TGTGCCATCCTCGGGACAGCCGCGGAGGGCTACACCTTC
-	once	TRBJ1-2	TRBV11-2	CASSLDLKGGGYTF	TGTGCCAGCAGCTTAGACCTAAAAGGGGGTGGCTACACCTTC
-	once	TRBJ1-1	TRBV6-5	CASSLNRVSNTEAFF	TGTGCCAGCAGCTTAAACAGAGTTTCGAACACTGAAGCTTTCTTT
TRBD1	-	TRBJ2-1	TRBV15	CATSRGYTDRGDEQFF	TGTGCCACCAGCAGAGGCTATACCGACAGGGGCGATGAGCAGTTCTTC
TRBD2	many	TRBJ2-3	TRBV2	CASTDSGRAGDTQYF	TGTGCCAGCACCGATAGCGGGAGGGCCGGAGATACGCAGTATTTT
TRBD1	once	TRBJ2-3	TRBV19	CASSVQGAATDTQYF	TGTGCCAGTAGTGTCCAGGGGGCTGCGACAGATACGCAGTATTTT
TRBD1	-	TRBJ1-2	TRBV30	CASHRGLNYGYTF	TGTGCCTCCCACAGGGGGCTTAACTATGGCTACACCTTC
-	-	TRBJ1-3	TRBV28	CASIGGFTADTIYF	TGTGCCAGCATTGGGGGCTTTACCGCGGACACCATATATTTT
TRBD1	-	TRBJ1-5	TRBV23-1	CASSHSRGPDQPQHF	TGCGCCAGCAGTCATAGCAGGGGGCCGGATCAGCCCCAGCATTTT
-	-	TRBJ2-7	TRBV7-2	CASSRTTASAEQYF	TGTGCCAGCAGCCGGACAACCGCTAGCGCCGAGCAGTACTTC
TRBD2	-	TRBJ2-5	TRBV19	CASSFGRGKETQYF	TGTGCCAGTAGTTTCGGGAGGGGAAAAGAGACCCAGTACTTC
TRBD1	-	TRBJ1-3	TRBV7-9	CASSSISDRVRNTIYF	TGTGCCAGCAGCTCAATTTCCGACAGGGTGCGAAACACCATATATTTT
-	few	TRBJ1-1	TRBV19	CASSRGNRNTEAFF	TGTGCCAGTAGTAGAGGGAATCGGAACACTGAAGCTTTCTTT
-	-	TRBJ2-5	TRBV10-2	CASSGGRRKETQYF	TGCGCCAGCAGTGGGGGCAGGCGGAAAGAGACCCAGTACTTC
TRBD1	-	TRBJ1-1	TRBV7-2	CASSLGQGRAEAFF	TGTGCCAGCAGCCTCGGACAGGGTAGAGCTGAAGCTTTCTTT
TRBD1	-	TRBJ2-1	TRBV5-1	CASSQQGNEQFF	TGCGCCAGCAGCCAACAGGGGAATGAGCAGTTCTTC
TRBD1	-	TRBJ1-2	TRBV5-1	CASSLGTGVNYGYTF	TGCGCCAGCAGCTTGGGGACAGGGGTTAACTATGGCTACACCTTC
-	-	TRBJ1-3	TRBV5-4	CASSLEGDTIYF	TGTGCCAGCAGTTTAGAGGGGGACACCATATATTTT
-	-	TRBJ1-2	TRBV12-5	CASGSLTGGRHSNAYGYTF	TGTGCTAGTGGCTCCCTGACCGGGGGACGGCACAGTAATGCTTATGGCTACACCTTC
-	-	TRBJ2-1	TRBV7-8	CASSLVSSYNEQFF	TGTGCCAGCAGCTTAGTCAGCTCCTACAATGAGCAGTTCTTC
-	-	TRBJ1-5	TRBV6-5	CASTLGEGQPQHF	TGTGCCAGCACCCTGGGAGAGGGTCAGCCCCAGCATTTT
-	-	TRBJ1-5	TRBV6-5	CASSYTENQPQHF	TGTGCCAGCAGTTACACTGAAAATCAGCCCCAGCATTTT
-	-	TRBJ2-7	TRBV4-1	CASSQRGGYEQYF	TGCGCCAGCAGCCAACGAGGGGGATACGAGCAGTACTTC
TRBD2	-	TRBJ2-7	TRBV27	CASSYTTGTSREQYF	TGTGCCAGCAGTTATACTACCGGGACTAGTAGGGAGCAGTACTTC
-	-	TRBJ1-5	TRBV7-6	CASSPRVDSNQPQHF	TGTGCCAGCAGCCCACGGGTAGATAGCAATCAGCCCCAGCATTTT
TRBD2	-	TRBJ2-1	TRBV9	CASSVTSGPYNEQFF	TGTGCCAGCAGCGTGACTAGCGGCCCCTACAATGAGCAGTTCTTC
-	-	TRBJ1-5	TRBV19	CASSMVSGGNQPQHF	TGTGCCAGTAGTATGGTCTCAGGGGGCAATCAGCCCCAGCATTTT
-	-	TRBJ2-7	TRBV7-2	CASSLVPSGRGGGGEQYF	TGTGCCAGCAGCTTAGTGCCCAGTGGGAGAGGGGGAGGGGGCGAGCAGTACTTC
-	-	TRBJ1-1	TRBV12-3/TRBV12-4	CASSLGDLGAFF	TGTGCCAGCAGTTTGGGAGACTTGGGGGCTTTCTTT
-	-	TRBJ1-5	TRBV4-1	CASSQERTSENQPQHF	TGCGCCAGCAGCCAAGAACGAACGAGCGAGAATCAGCCCCAGCATTTT
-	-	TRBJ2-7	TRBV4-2	CASSHQNFGYEQYF	TGTGCCAGCAGCCACCAAAATTTCGGCTACGAGCAGTACTTC
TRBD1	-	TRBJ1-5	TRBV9	CASSSRTGASNQPQHF	TGTGCCAGCAGCTCACGGACAGGGGCGTCGAATCAGCCCCAGCATTTT
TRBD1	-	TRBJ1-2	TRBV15	CATSREYGQGNYGYTF	TGTGCCACCAGCAGAGAATACGGACAGGGGAACTATGGCTACACCTTC
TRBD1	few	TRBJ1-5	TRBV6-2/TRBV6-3	CASSYDRTGIDQPQHF	TGTGCCAGCAGTTACGATCGGACAGGGATCGATCAGCCCCAGCATTTT
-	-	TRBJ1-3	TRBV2	CASSAGGGPFSGNTIYF	TGTGCCAGCAGTGCCGGAGGAGGGCCCTTCTCTGGAAACACCATATATTTT
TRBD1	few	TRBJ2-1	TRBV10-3	CAISAVTGGQYNEQFF	TGTGCCATCAGTGCCGTGACAGGGGGCCAATACAATGAGCAGTTCTTC
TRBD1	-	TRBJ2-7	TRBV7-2	CASSHPDRKPYEQYF	TGTGCCAGCAGCCACCCGGACAGGAAACCCTACGAGCAGTACTTC
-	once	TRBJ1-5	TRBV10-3	CAIRDSLDQPQHF	TGTGCCATCAGGGACAGTTTGGATCAGCCCCAGCATTTT
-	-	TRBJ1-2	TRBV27	CASSLSGGRYGYTF	TGTGCCAGCAGTTTATCGGGGGGTCGCTATGGCTACACCTTC
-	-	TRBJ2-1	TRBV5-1	CASSFSADNEQFF	TGCGCCAGCAGCTTTAGCGCTGACAATGAGCAGTTCTTC
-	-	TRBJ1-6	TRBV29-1	CSAEGVYESYNSPLHF	TGCAGCGCCGAGGGGGTATATGAGTCCTATAATTCACCCCTCCACTTT
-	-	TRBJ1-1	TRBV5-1	CASNTDQNTEAFF	TGCGCCAGCAATACAGACCAGAACACTGAAGCTTTCTTT
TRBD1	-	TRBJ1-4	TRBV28	CASRDRGRGLANEKLFF	TGTGCCAGCAGGGACAGGGGCAGGGGTCTTGCTAATGAAAAACTGTTTTTT
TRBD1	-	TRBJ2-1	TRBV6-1	CASSEAPAGGRNEQFF	TGTGCCAGCAGTGAAGCGCCGGCAGGGGGCAGGAATGAGCAGTTCTTC
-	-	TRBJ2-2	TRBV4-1	CASSHRLGADTGELFF	TGCGCCAGCAGCCACCGGTTGGGGGCTGACACCGGGGAGCTGTTTTTT
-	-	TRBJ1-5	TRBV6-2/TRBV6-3	CASSYLAGYQPQHF	TGTGCCAGCAGTTACCTGGCAGGCTATCAGCCCCAGCATTTT